The sequence of this T cell receptor beta chain was determined in a study of T cell changes during pregnancy in multiple sclerosis. Sequencing used immunoSEQ multiplex PCR; TCRdb keeps in-frame clones, though not all of them. The sample gives tens of thousands of clones, approximately 84% of which show up once; approximately 7.7% is in the top ten. Germline V CDR1 and CDR2: MGHRA, YSYEKL. V lost 3 bases to trimming and J lost 2 bases; unmatched junction nucleotides: 19. CDR3 length: 19 residues. The receptor comes from a female donor with multiple sclerosis, enrolled in a pregnancy study. Material: CD8+ T cells from peripheral blood mononuclear cells, obtained after pregnancy. The J gene is TRBJ2-7, the V gene TRBV4-1, with 7 bases lining up with TRBD1. The CDR3 region has the DNA TGCGCCAGCAGCCAGCTCTTCCTAAAAGGGGGCATATCGACCTACGAGCAGTACTTC. It codes for CASSQLFLKGGISTYEQYF.